This T cell receptor (beta chain) came from a study of CXCR3-negative and CXCR3-positive naive CD8 T cells. Study information: For each library, about 1.5 +/- 0.3 million TRB reads were obtained, about 140 million in total. Notes on the study in general: Naive cells with CXCR3 showed TRB CDR3s that were more hydrophobic than those in CXCR3-negative naive cells. The study found comparably high diversity in both naive subsets and much lower diversity in memory CD8+ cells.

The method, 5' RACE with UMI labels, was used to prepare the TRB cDNA libraries. TCRdb processed the 5' RACE reads again and assigns one entry to each CDR3 protein, with no DNA. The sample totals fewer than 6,000 distinct CDR3 sequences; its top ten clones hold roughly 1.5%. Naive CD8+ T cells showed CD45RO-CCR7+CD27+CD95-. A remark on this clonotype: Its antigen remains unknown.

The CDR3 runs to 13 residues. CDR1 is SEHNR, CDR2 FQNEAQ, per germline (reference sequence). The origin of this receptor is a human donor in good health. Some clones in this sample may be carry-over from other donors' samples. The sequenced sample consisted of naive CXCR3+ CD8+ T cells from blood. Subset denoted: CD45RO-CCR7+CD27+CD95- naive CD8+ T cells expressing CXCR3 (TNR3+). The gene calls are TRBV7-9 and TRBJ1-3. CDR3 loop: CASSWVSGNTIYF. Full variable domain (missing parts from reference TRBV7-9 and TRBJ1-3): DTGVSQNPRHKITKRGQNVTFRCDPISEHNRLYWYRQTLGQGPEFLTYFQNEAQLEKSRLLSDRFSAERPKGSFSTLEIQRTEQGDSAMYLCASSWVSGNTIYFGEGSWLTVV.